These T cell receptor beta chains were read from a single sample in a study of T cells after yellow fever vaccination. TCRdb fed the 5' RACE reads into MiXCR, producing one record per CDR3 protein. The top ten clones hold about 3.3% of a sample with 200,000 to 250,000 distinct CDR3 sequences, around 3.1% of them seen once. This specimen was CD4+ T cells sorted from PBMCs, taken 10 days after the yellow fever booster vaccination. These receptors all stem from a man younger than 30 who received the YFV17D yellow fever vaccine. Each CDR3 is given with its conserved first and last residue. D genes are given only for firm matches. Size values are once, few and many counts, or a class for expanded clones, and some rows have none.

TRBV6-6	-	TRBJ2-1	TRBD1	CASSSDRVDEQFF	TGTGCCAGCAGCTCCGACAGGGTGGATGAGCAGTTCTTC
TRBV7-2	-	TRBJ1-1	-	CASSFSTDTEAFF	TGTGCCAGCAGCTTTAGTACAGACACTGAAGCTTTCTTT
TRBV11-1	many	TRBJ2-3	-	CASSLRTDTQYF	TGTGCCAGCAGCTTAAGAACAGATACGCAGTATTTT
TRBV4-3	few	TRBJ1-2	-	CASSQLSRDYGYTF	TGCGCCAGCAGCCAATTAAGCCGTGACTATGGCTACACCTTC
TRBV5-1	-	TRBJ1-2	-	CASKAGPEDYGYTF	TGCGCCAGCAAAGCAGGGCCAGAAGACTATGGCTACACCTTC
TRBV11-2	-	TRBJ2-7	TRBD1	CASSFPRDRESYEQYF	TGTGCCAGCAGCTTCCCTCGGGACAGGGAGTCCTACGAGCAGTACTTC
TRBV4-1	few	TRBJ1-6	-	CASSRDPGLYNSPLHF	TGCGCCAGCAGCCGTGACCCGGGACTATATAATTCACCCCTCCACTTT
TRBV20-1	-	TRBJ2-5	-	CSAPRTPGGETQYF	TGCAGTGCTCCTCGGACACCTGGGGGAGAGACCCAGTACTTC
TRBV7-9	many	TRBJ1-4	-	CASSLFGYATNEKLFF	TGTGCCAGCAGCTTATTTGGCTACGCAACTAATGAAAAACTGTTTTTT
TRBV7-9	many	TRBJ1-2	-	CASSSTYGYTF	TGTGCCAGCAGCTCCACGTATGGCTACACCTTC
TRBV6-2/TRBV6-3	-	TRBJ2-7	-	CASAHDTISYEQYF	TGTGCCAGCGCCCATGACACTATATCCTACGAGCAGTACTTC
TRBV20-1	many	TRBJ2-1	-	CSARQYNEQFF	TGCAGTGCTAGACAATACAATGAGCAGTTCTTC
TRBV6-4	many	TRBJ1-5	TRBD1	CASSEVAGTGGPKSNQPQHF	TGTGCCAGCAGTGAAGTAGCCGGGACAGGGGGGCCGAAGAGCAATCAGCCCCAGCATTTT
TRBV12-5	-	TRBJ1-6	TRBD1	CASGPGQGVYSPLHF	TGTGCTAGTGGTCCAGGACAGGGTGTTTATTCACCCCTCCACTTT
TRBV6-5	-	TRBJ1-1	-	CASRTGSWTEAFF	TGTGCCAGCAGAACAGGGTCTTGGACTGAAGCTTTCTTT
TRBV15	few	TRBJ2-3	-	CATSMGRTSTDTQYF	TGTGCCACCAGCATGGGCCGCACTAGCACAGATACGCAGTATTTT
TRBV6-2/TRBV6-3	few	TRBJ2-5	TRBD2	CASSLSRLSAGVQETQYF	TGTGCCAGCAGTCTCTCCCGTCTCTCCGCGGGGGTCCAAGAGACCCAGTACTTC
TRBV7-2	many	TRBJ2-3	-	CASSSPRGWRTDTQYF	TGTGCCAGCAGCTCGCCTAGGGGGTGGCGCACAGATACGCAGTATTTT
TRBV2	many	TRBJ1-2	-	CASATAPGQRDYGYTF	TGTGCCAGCGCTACCGCCCCAGGACAGCGGGACTATGGCTACACCTTC
TRBV20-1	many	TRBJ1-5	-	CSASGQDNQPQHF	TGCAGTGCTAGCGGCCAAGACAATCAGCCCCAGCATTTT
TRBV5-1	many	TRBJ2-3	TRBD2	CASSVPGTSGVTDTQYF	TGCGCCAGCAGCGTCCCCGGGACTAGCGGGGTCACAGATACGCAGTATTTT
TRBV4-3	few	TRBJ2-3	TRBD2	CASSPLGGGYTDTQYF	TGCGCCAGCAGCCCCCTGGGGGGGGGGTACACAGATACGCAGTATTTT